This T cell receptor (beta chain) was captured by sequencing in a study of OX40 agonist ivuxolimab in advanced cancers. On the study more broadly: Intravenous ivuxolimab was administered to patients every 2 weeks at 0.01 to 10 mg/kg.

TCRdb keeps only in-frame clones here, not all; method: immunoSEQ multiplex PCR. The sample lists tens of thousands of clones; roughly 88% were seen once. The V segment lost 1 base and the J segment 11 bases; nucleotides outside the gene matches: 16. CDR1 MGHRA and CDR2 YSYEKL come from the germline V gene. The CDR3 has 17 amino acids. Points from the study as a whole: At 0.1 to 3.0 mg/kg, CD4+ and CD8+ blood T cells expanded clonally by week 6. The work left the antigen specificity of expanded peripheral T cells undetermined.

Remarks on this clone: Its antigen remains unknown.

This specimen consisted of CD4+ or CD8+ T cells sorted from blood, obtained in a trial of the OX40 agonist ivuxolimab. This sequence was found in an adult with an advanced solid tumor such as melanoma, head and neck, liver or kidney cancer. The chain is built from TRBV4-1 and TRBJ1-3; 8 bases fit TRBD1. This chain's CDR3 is CASSQGTGGRMGSAIYF. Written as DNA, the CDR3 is TGCGCCAGCAGCCAAGGAACAGGGGGAAGAATGGGAAGCGCCATATATTTT.